The 28 T cell receptor beta chains given below trace back to one sample, sequenced in a study of CD8 T cells in ankylosing spondylitis. Study-wide results and limits: There was a TCR beta motif, made of several highly homologous variants, that appeared characteristic of ankylosing spondylitis blood.

TCRdb re-derived calls from the 5' RACE reads in MiXCR, one entry per CDR3 protein. This sample has about 440,000 distinct CDR3 sequences, with roughly 18% found just once. Their target antigens are unknown. The sequencing sample was made of blood, either unsorted or a sorted T cell fraction (not recorded which). Source of these receptors: a male donor with ankylosing spondylitis.

A few counts support this clonotype. The chain recombines TRBV5-1 with TRBJ2-4, with D hard to call. The ends were cut back, 0 bases at V and 0 bases at J, with 16 bases in the middle. Germline CDR1 reads SGHRS; CDR2 reads YFSETQ. The CDR3 loop spans 18 amino acids. The CDR3 is CASSLVVGVASAKNIQYF. In DNA form, the CDR3 reads TGCGCCAGCAGCTTGGTGGTAGGAGTAGCCTCAGCCAAAAACATTCAGTACTTC.

In this sample, this clonotype turned up a few times. CDR3 bases: TGCGCCAGCAGCACGTGGGATAATCGGGTGAGTGAGCAGTTCTTC. Translated: CASSTWDNRVSEQFF. The chain joins TRBV5-1 to TRBJ2-1; D gene uncertain. Germline CDR1 and CDR2: SGHRS and YFSETQ. The CDR3 runs to 15 residues. V was cut by 4 bases and J by 9 bases, with 20 bases left in between.

In its sample, this clonotype was seen a few times. This chain links TRBV18 with TRBJ1-1; a weak D match, TRBD1 (5 bases). V dropped 4 bases and J dropped 0 bases, with 12 bases sitting between them. The CDR3 covers 15 residues. The V gene's germline CDR1 is KGHSH and CDR2 LQKENI. CDR3 nucleotide sequence: TGTGCCAGCTCACTGACAGACACCATGAACACTGAAGCTTTCTTT. It is translated as CASSLTDTMNTEAFF.

This chain links TRBV2 with TRBJ2-3; TRBD2 might be the D (5 bases). The CDR3 sequence is 13 residues long. Germline CDR1 reads SNHLY; CDR2 reads FYNNEI. V shed 2 bases and J shed 11 bases, with 14 bases lying between them. The CDR3 DNA sequence: TGTGCCAGCAGTGAAAACGAGAGGGATGGGCAGTATTTT. This gives the protein CASSENERDGQYF.

V and J are TRBV5-1 and TRBJ1-5; D is perhaps TRBD1 (5 bases). V was shortened by 0 bases and J by 3 bases, with 10 bases between the two germline ends. The CDR3 covers 15 residues. In germline, CDR1 is SGHRS, CDR2 YFSETQ. The CDR3 sequence is CASSLEWGTNQPQHF. The CDR3, as DNA: TGCGCCAGCAGCTTGGAGTGGGGGACCAATCAGCCCCAGCATTTT.

The table lists this clonotype with many counts. The J gene is TRBJ2-1, the V gene TRBV29-1; D might be TRBD1 (5 bases). In germline, CDR1 is SQVTM, CDR2 ANQGSEA. CDR3 length: 14 residues. Trimming took 4 bases from V and 5 from J, leaving 15 bases between them. CDR3 nucleotides: TGCAGCGTTGCGACAGACACACAAAACAATGAGCAGTTCTTC. This translates into CSVATDTQNNEQFF.

This clonotype was observed a handful of times. The gene calls are TRBV28 and TRBJ2-3; a possible D gene is TRBD1 (6 bases). V lost 4 bases and J 9 bases, leaving 17 bases between the germline ends. The CDR3 covers 14 residues. In germline, CDR1 is MDHEN, CDR2 SYDVKM. The DNA of the CDR3 is TGTGCCAGCAGTTCCCCCCAGGGGACGTGGACGCAGTATTTT. Translated, it gives CASSSPQGTWTQYF.

This clonotype came up a few times. The rearrangement links TRBV2 to TRBJ1-5, with TRBD1 matching over 10 bases. CDR1 and CDR2 (germline): SNHLY, FYNNEI. This CDR3 region has 17 residues. J was trimmed by 5 bases and V by 6 bases; bases with no gene match: 13. The CDR3 protein is CASSGGDRGSNDQPQHF. The CDR3 nucleotides read TGTGCCAGCAGCGGGGGGGACAGGGGATCTAACGATCAGCCCCAGCATTTT.

The CDR3 DNA follows: TGTGCCAGCAGCTTAGCCGGGATCACAGATACGCAGTATTTT. Amino acids: CASSLAGITDTQYF. The chain uses TRBV11-2 and TRBJ2-3, with D possibly being TRBD2 (5 bases). The CDR3 is 14 residues long. V shed 1 base and J shed 2 bases, with 7 bases lying between them. In germline, CDR1 is SGHAT, CDR2 FQNNGV.

This rearrangement joins TRBV24-1 to TRBJ2-1; D not resolved. CDR3 length equals 12 residues. V lost 4 bases to trimming and J lost 8 bases, with 8 bases between them. Per germline, CDR1 KGHDR and CDR2 SFDVKD. Here the CDR3 DNA reads TGTGCCACCAGTGACGAGGATTATGAGCAGTTCTTC. Protein: CATSDEDYEQFF.

Ten or more counts support this clonotype. J is TRBJ2-3 and V is TRBV29-1; D remains unclear. Trimming left V 8 bases short and J 2 bases short, with 17 bases between. CDR1 and CDR2 from the germline V gene are SQVTM and ANQGSEA. This CDR3 spans 14 amino acids. The CDR3 is CSSGPYSITDTQYF. In DNA, the CDR3 is TGCAGCTCCGGACCCTATTCAATCACAGATACGCAGTATTTT.

The chain combines TRBV30 with TRBJ2-7; D gene ambiguous. The V gene's germline CDR1 is GTSNPN and CDR2 SVGIG (reference sequence). Trimming took 1 base from V and 0 from J, leaving 16 bases between them. The CDR3 loop spans 16 amino acids. For the CDR3, the DNA is TGTGCCTGGAGTGGGACCTGGCAGGACCTCTCCTACGAGCAGTACTTC. It specifies CAWSGTWQDLSYEQYF.

In this sample, this clonotype turned up once. The V call is TRBV28, the J call TRBJ1-1; no clear D. The V end lost 3 bases, the J end lost 0 bases, and 8 bases lay between the germline ends. The CDR3 runs 14 residues. In germline, CDR1 is MDHEN, CDR2 SYDVKM. The CDR3 sequence: CASSLVSVNTEAFF. The CDR3 DNA reads as TGTGCCAGCAGTTTGGTGAGTGTGAACACTGAAGCTTTCTTT. Full variable domain (missing parts from reference TRBV28 and TRBJ1-1): DVKVTQSSRYLVKRTGEKVFLECVQDMDHENMFWYRQDPGLGLRLIYFSYDVKMKEKGDIPEGYSVSREKKERFSLILESASTNQTSMYLCASSLVSVNTEAFFGQGTRLTVV.

This clonotype was counted a few times. The chain is built from TRBV28 and TRBJ1-5, with D tentatively TRBD1 (6 bases). V lost 4 bases and J 6 bases, leaving 13 bases between the germline ends. The CDR3 loop spans 14 amino acids. The germline CDR1 and CDR2 sequences are MDHEN and SYDVKM. The CDR3 sequence: CASSYRARGQPQHF. CDR3 DNA: TGTGCCAGCAGTTACAGGGCGCGCGGTCAGCCCCAGCATTTT.

This clonotype was observed a handful of times. The genes are TRBV6-4 and TRBJ1-3; D gene unclear. Trimming pared 2 bases from V and 0 bases from J, leaving 8 bases between. Germline V gives CDR1 MRHNA, CDR2 SNTAGT. The CDR3 extends over 15 amino acids. In DNA, the CDR3 is TGTGCCAGCAGTGACCCGGGGTACTCTGGAAACACCATATATTTT. Its protein product is CASSDPGYSGNTIYF.

The chain couples TRBV5-1 to TRBJ2-7; 11 bases agree with TRBD1. The CDR3 extends over 15 amino acids. Germline trimming cut 4 bases from V and 9 bases from J; bases unmatched to any gene: 12. Germline V lookup: CDR1 SGHRS, CDR2 YFSETQ. CDR3 DNA: TGCGCCAGCAGCCCCGATCGGACAGGGGGCGCGGTGCAGTACTTC. The encoded protein is CASSPDRTGGAVQYF.

The chain recombines TRBV18 with TRBJ1-2, with TRBD1 as a possible D gene (6 bases). This CDR3 is built from 15 residues. V lost 1 base to trimming and J lost 2 bases, with 11 bases between them. Germline V CDR1 and CDR2: KGHSH, LQKENI. The CDR3 loop is CASSPLRTENYGYTF. In nucleotides, the CDR3 is TGTGCCAGCTCACCACTACGGACAGAAAACTATGGCTACACCTTC.

This clonotype was counted only a few times. The rearrangement links TRBV5-8 to TRBJ2-7; D remains ambiguous. Between the trimmed V and J ends, which lost 0 bases and 0 bases, there was a span of 10 bases. Germline CDR1 is SGHTS and CDR2 is YDEGEE. The CDR3 totals 15 residues. As DNA, the CDR3 is TGTGCCAGCAGCTTGGTCGGGCCGAGCTCCTACGAGCAGTACTTC. Translation: CASSLVGPSSYEQYF.

CDR3 sequence (DNA): TGCAGTGCCCTCCCGCTGGCTAGCGGGGGGGCGACCCAGTACTTC. Its protein product is CSALPLASGGATQYF. This chain joins TRBV20-1 and TRBJ2-5, with TRBD2 matching over 12 bases. Germline V lookup: CDR1 DFQATT, CDR2 SNEGSKA (reference sequence). The ends lost 6 bases at V and 7 bases at J; junction bases unmatched: 12. This CDR3 has 15 residues.

This clonotype was counted only a few times. This sequence joins TRBV6-1 and TRBJ1-1; weak D call: TRBD1 (5 bases). There are 15 residues in the CDR3. Trimming took 6 bases from V and 1 from J, leaving 15 bases between them. The germline V gene has CDR1 MNHNS and CDR2 SASEGT. The CDR3 sequence: CASRSWGEANTEAFF. The CDR3 DNA reads TGTGCCAGCAGGTCCTGGGGGGAGGCGAACACTGAAGCTTTCTTT.

J is TRBJ1-5 and V is TRBV4-2; D might be TRBD1 (5 bases). The CDR3 runs to 15 residues. CDR1 LGHNA and CDR2 YNFKEQ come from the germline V gene. The V end lost 4 bases, the J end lost 3 bases, and 13 bases lay between the germline ends. The CDR3: CASSRGTDVNQPQHF. The CDR3 nucleotides read TGTGCCAGCAGCCGAGGGACGGATGTCAATCAGCCCCAGCATTTT.

This clonotype appeared a few times. V is TRBV12-3 or TRBV12-4 and J is TRBJ2-1; no definite D call. V lost 2 bases and J lost 2, with 13 bases in between. The CDR3 is 16 amino acids. The CDR3 is CASSLRRDSPYNEQFF. Written as DNA, the CDR3 is TGTGCCAGCAGTTTACGGCGAGACTCTCCCTACAATGAGCAGTTCTTC.

The genes are TRBV7-2 and TRBJ2-1; D is uncertain. V was shortened by 2 bases and J by 9 bases, with 11 bases between the two germline ends. Germline loops: CDR1 SGHTA, CDR2 FQGNSA. This CDR3 contains 13 residues. The CDR3 region is CASSLMSRLEQFF. DNA of the CDR3: TGTGCCAGCAGCTTAATGTCGCGGCTTGAGCAGTTCTTC.

This clonotype has only a few counts. The chain uses TRBV5-1 and TRBJ1-6; 7 positions agree with TRBD1. The ends lost 4 bases at V and 10 bases at J; junction bases unmatched: 8. Germline lookup yields CDR1 SGHRS and CDR2 YFSETQ. The CDR3 is 14 residues long. The chain's CDR3 is CASSPRTGNSPLHF. CDR3 DNA: TGCGCCAGCAGCCCAAGGACAGGCAACTCACCCCTCCACTTT.

This clonotype was seen a handful of times. The rearrangement joins TRBV20-1 to TRBJ1-1, with 7 bases aligning to TRBD1. The length of the CDR3 is 13 residues. The V and J ends lost 5 bases and 6 bases, in that order; junction bases with no gene match: 9. Germline CDR1 reads DFQATT; CDR2 reads SNEGSKA (reference sequence). This CDR3 reads CSARTGDRAEAFF. The CDR3 DNA is TGCAGTGCTCGAACAGGGGATAGGGCTGAAGCTTTCTTT.

For this clonotype: The junction differs from germline at one of its ends, possibly a read error. The genes are TRBV20-1 and TRBJ2-3; 9 bases are shared with TRBD2. The germline CDR1 and CDR2 sequences are DFQATT and SNEGSKA (reference sequence). This CDR3 region has 15 residues. The CDR3 region has the DNA TGCAGTGCTACTAGTGTCAGCGGGGGGACAGATACGCAGAATTTT. Amino acids: CSATSVSGGTDTQNF.

The V call is TRBV4-3, the J call TRBJ1-5; no clear D. Germline CDR1 and CDR2: LGHNA and YSLEER. The CDR3 runs 13 residues. The ends were cut back, 1 base at V and 6 bases at J, with 7 bases in the middle. The CDR3 region has the DNA TGCGCCAGCAGCCAAGTACCGGGTCAGCCCCAGCATTTT. This sequence encodes CASSQVPGQPQHF.

The chain joins TRBV9 to TRBJ1-1, with no clear D. V was cut by 0 bases and J by 1 base, with 16 bases left in between. The CDR3 has 17 residues. Germline V gene sequence: CDR1 SGDLS, CDR2 YYNGEE. The CDR3 DNA reads TGTGCCAGCAGCGTAGCTACCCCCGACACAGCGAACACTGAAGCTTTCTTT. Its translation is CASSVATPDTANTEAFF.